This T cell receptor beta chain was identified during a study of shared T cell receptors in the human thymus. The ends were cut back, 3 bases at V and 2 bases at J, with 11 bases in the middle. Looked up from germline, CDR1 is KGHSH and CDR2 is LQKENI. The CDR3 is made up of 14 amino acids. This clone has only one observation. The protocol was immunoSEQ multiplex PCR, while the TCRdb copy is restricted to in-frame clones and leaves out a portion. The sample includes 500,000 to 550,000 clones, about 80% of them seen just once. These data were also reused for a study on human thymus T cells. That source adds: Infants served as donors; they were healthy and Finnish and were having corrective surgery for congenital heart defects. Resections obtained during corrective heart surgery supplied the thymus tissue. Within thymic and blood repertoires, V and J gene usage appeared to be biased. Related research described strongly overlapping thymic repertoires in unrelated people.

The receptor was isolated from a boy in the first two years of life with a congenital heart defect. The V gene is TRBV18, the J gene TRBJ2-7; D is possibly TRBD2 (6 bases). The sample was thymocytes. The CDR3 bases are TGTGCCAGCTCACCCCGAGGCGGGACCTACGAGCAGTACTTC. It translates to CASSPRGGTYEQYF. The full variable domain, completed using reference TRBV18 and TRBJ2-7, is NAGVMQNPRHLVRRRGQEARLRCSPMKGHSHVYWYRQLPEEGLKFMVYLQKENIIDESGMPKERFSAEFPKEGPSILRIQQVVRGDSAAYFCASSPRGGTYEQYFGPGTRLTVT.